The 20 T cell receptor beta chains presented below share a single source sample, sequenced in a study of CD8 T cells in Susac syndrome. The authors reverse transcribed 0.5 to 1 ug RNA with random hexamers. TCRdb analysed the immunoSEQ multiplex PCR reads with MiXCR anew, one entry per CDR3 protein. Found here are around 300,000 distinct CDR3 sequences, 89% of them singletons; the top ten hold around 0.18%. The sample comprised CD8+ T cells from PBMCs. The receptors were sampled from a human donor with multiple sclerosis.

The J gene is TRBJ1-1, the V gene TRBV29-1; D perhaps matches TRBD1 (5 bases). The CDR3 has 13 amino acids. Germline V gene sequence: CDR1 SQVTM, CDR2 ANQGSEA. Between the trimmed V and J ends, which lost 3 bases and 3 bases, there was a span of 11 bases. For the CDR3, the DNA is TGCAGCGTTGACCCAGGGCGAGACACTGAAGCTTTCTTT. This encodes CSVDPGRDTEAFF.

The chain has TRBV7-9 and TRBJ2-5, with 10 positions matching TRBD1. Losses at the gene ends were 3 bases for V and 3 bases for J; bases not matched to a gene: 7. The CDR3 has 16 residues. CDR1 and CDR2 (germline): SEHNR, FQNEAQ (reference sequence). Here the CDR3 reads CASSLKTGTGEETQYF. DNA for the CDR3: TGTGCCAGCAGCTTGAAAACCGGGACAGGGGAAGAGACCCAGTACTTC.

V is TRBV7-9 and J is TRBJ2-6; 7 bases fit TRBD1. J lost 2 bases, V lost 4 bases, and 14 bases had no gene match. This CDR3 has 19 amino acids. Germline V lookup: CDR1 SEHNR, CDR2 FQNEAQ (reference sequence). The CDR3 DNA reads as TGTGCCAGCAGCTCTACAAAGACAGGGCTTGAGACTGGGGCCAACGTCCTGACTTTC. Encoded protein: CASSSTKTGLETGANVLTF.

This clonotype was observed a single time. The rearrangement uses TRBV29-1 and TRBJ1-3, with a tentative D call TRBD1 (6 bases). The V and J ends lost 6 bases and 0 bases respectively, with 15 bases between them. CDR1 and CDR2 (germline): SQVTM, ANQGSEA. The CDR3 runs 15 residues. Here the CDR3 DNA reads TGCAGCGTGGGGGGGGGCTTCGACTCTGGAAACACCATATATTTT. Residues: CSVGGGFDSGNTIYF.

This chain links TRBV19 with TRBJ2-1, with 10 bases aligning to TRBD2. The CDR3 sequence is 14 residues long. V lost 7 bases and J lost 8; bases outside the gene matches: 8. The germline V gene has CDR1 LNHDA and CDR2 SQIVND (reference sequence). CDR3 region: CASNPSGSWDEQFF. The CDR3 coding sequence is TGTGCCAGTAACCCTAGCGGGAGTTGGGATGAGCAGTTCTTC.

The chain combines TRBV9 with TRBJ2-1; 8 nucleotides match TRBD2. The V gene end was trimmed by 4 bases and the J gene end by 2 bases; junction bases not matched to a gene: 17. Germline V gene lookup returns CDR1 SGDLS and CDR2 YYNGEE. The CDR3 covers 19 residues. The CDR3 sequence is CASSILTSALGGAYNEQFF. The CDR3 DNA sequence: TGTGCCAGCAGCATTCTGACTAGCGCCCTAGGGGGAGCCTACAATGAGCAGTTCTTC.

CDR3 amino acids: CASSQDLGGQGAGEQYF. CDR3 nucleotides: TGCGCCAGCAGCCAAGATCTCGGGGGACAGGGGGCGGGGGAGCAGTACTTC. V and J are TRBV4-3 and TRBJ2-7; 12 positions match TRBD1. The CDR3 runs 17 residues. V gave up 0 bases and J gave up 7 bases; unmatched junction bases: 10. Germline V gene data show CDR1 as LGHNA and CDR2 as YSLEER.

The rearrangement links TRBV27 to TRBJ1-2; a possible D gene is TRBD1 (5 bases). This CDR3 comprises 14 residues. V was clipped by 5 bases and J by 6 bases, with 16 bases between them. Germline CDR1 is MNHEY and CDR2 is SMNVEV (reference sequence). The CDR3 sequence is CASSPFVGADGYTF. The DNA of the CDR3 is TGTGCCAGCAGTCCCTTTGTTGGGGCGGATGGCTACACCTTC.

V gene TRBV2 combines with J gene TRBJ1-1, with D unresolved. The ends were cut back, 2 bases at V and 1 base at J, with 8 bases in the middle. The germline gives CDR1 SNHLY, CDR2 FYNNEI. The CDR3 sequence is 14 residues long. CDR3 sequence (DNA): TGTGCCAGCAGTGAAATTTCCACGAACACTGAAGCTTTCTTT. Translation: CASSEISTNTEAFF.

The chain has TRBV14 and TRBJ2-3; no clear D gene. Between the trimmed V and J ends, which lost 1 base and 3 bases, there was a span of 8 bases. Per germline, CDR1 SGHDN and CDR2 FVKESK. The CDR3 has 14 amino acids. The CDR3 bases are TGTGCCAGCAGCCAAGTCCGCAGTACAGATACGCAGTATTTT. As protein: CASSQVRSTDTQYF.

This rearrangement joins TRBV2 to TRBJ2-7, with D perhaps TRBD1 (5 bases). V shed 4 bases and J shed 3 bases, with 16 bases lying between them. This CDR3 contains 15 residues. Per the germline V gene, CDR1 is SNHLY and CDR2 is FYNNEI. CDR3 amino acids: CASSGGDRSRYEQYF. The DNA for the CDR3 is TGTGCCAGCAGTGGCGGCGACAGAAGCCGCTACGAGCAGTACTTC.

The rearrangement links TRBV4-2 to TRBJ1-2; D is possibly TRBD1 (5 bases). This CDR3 region has 15 residues. V was shortened by 0 bases and J by 4 bases, with 12 bases between the two germline ends. CDR1 is LGHNA and CDR2 is YNFKEQ in the germline V gene. The CDR3 coding sequence is TGTGCCAGCAGCCAAGAGGAAGGGGTTGGCTATGGCTACACCTTC. Protein sequence: CASSQEEGVGYGYTF.

The V and J genes are TRBV4-1 and TRBJ2-7; weak D call: TRBD1 (6 bases). V was shortened by 0 bases and J by 1 base, with 10 bases between the two germline ends. CDR3 size: 15 residues. Looked up from germline, CDR1 is MGHRA and CDR2 is YSYEKL. The DNA for the CDR3 is TGCGCCAGCAGCCAAGATAACAGGGATTCCTACGAGCAGTACTTC. Translation: CASSQDNRDSYEQYF.

The V call is TRBV27, the J call TRBJ2-1; no clear D gene. This CDR3 has 14 amino acids. Germline loops: CDR1 MNHEY, CDR2 SMNVEV (reference sequence). V was clipped by 2 bases and J by 9 bases, with 14 bases between them. The CDR3 protein is CASSLVLRAGEQFF. Here the CDR3 DNA reads TGTGCCAGCAGTTTAGTGTTAAGGGCTGGTGAGCAGTTCTTC.

The rearrangement links TRBV6-5 to TRBJ2-7; D is unresolved. Germline V gene data show CDR1 as MNHEY and CDR2 as SVGAGI. This CDR3 comprises 15 residues. Trimming removed 4 bases at V and 1 base at J, with 14 bases between. The CDR3 region has the DNA TGTGCCAGCAGTTCCCCAACCGACACATCCTACGAGCAGTACTTC. It specifies CASSSPTDTSYEQYF.

The rearrangement uses TRBV6-2 or TRBV6-3 and TRBJ2-1, with 8 nucleotides matching TRBD1. The CDR3 runs to 17 residues. V was clipped by 6 bases and J by 5 bases; unmatched bases: 15. Germline CDR1 and CDR2: MNHEY and SVGEGT. Here the CDR3 reads CASRPWTGPKFHNEQFF. CDR3 in DNA: TGTGCCAGCAGACCCTGGACAGGGCCCAAATTCCACAATGAGCAGTTCTTC.

In DNA form, the CDR3 reads TGCAGCGTTGAAGACTGGCAGGGTCCGGTCTACAATGAGCAGTTCTTC. Protein product: CSVEDWQGPVYNEQFF. The chain links TRBV29-1 to TRBJ2-1, with a weak D call TRBD1 (5 bases). V gave up 0 bases and J gave up 3 bases, with 15 bases separating them. The CDR3 has 16 amino acids. CDR1 is SQVTM and CDR2 is ANQGSEA in the germline V gene.

This chain uses TRBV7-8 with TRBJ2-7; no clear D gene. The length of the CDR3 is 14 residues. Per the germline V gene, CDR1 is SGHVS and CDR2 is FQNEAQ. Trimming cost V 5 bases and J 4 bases, with 15 bases left between them. CDR3 region: CASSQLRVTYEQYF. The CDR3 DNA follows: TGTGCCAGCAGCCAGCTTCGAGTTACTTACGAGCAGTACTTC.

This clonotype was seen once. This chain joins TRBV9 and TRBJ1-1; D call uncertain. This CDR3 contains 16 residues. Germline V CDR1 and CDR2: SGDLS, YYNGEE. Trimming stripped 0 bases from V and 0 bases from J, with 12 bases between. CDR3 sequence reads: CASSVGSGSMNTEAFF. The DNA of the CDR3 is TGTGCCAGCAGCGTAGGGTCAGGTAGCATGAACACTGAAGCTTTCTTT.

The J gene is TRBJ2-3, the V gene TRBV24-1, with a possible D match to TRBD2 (5 bases). CDR3 size: 14 residues. The germline V gene encodes CDR1 KGHDR and CDR2 SFDVKD. V was pared by 5 bases and J by 4 bases, with 12 bases between. CDR3 nucleotide sequence: TGTGCCACCAGTGGTTCCGAACTAGCAGATACGCAGTATTTT. Translated, it gives CATSGSELADTQYF.